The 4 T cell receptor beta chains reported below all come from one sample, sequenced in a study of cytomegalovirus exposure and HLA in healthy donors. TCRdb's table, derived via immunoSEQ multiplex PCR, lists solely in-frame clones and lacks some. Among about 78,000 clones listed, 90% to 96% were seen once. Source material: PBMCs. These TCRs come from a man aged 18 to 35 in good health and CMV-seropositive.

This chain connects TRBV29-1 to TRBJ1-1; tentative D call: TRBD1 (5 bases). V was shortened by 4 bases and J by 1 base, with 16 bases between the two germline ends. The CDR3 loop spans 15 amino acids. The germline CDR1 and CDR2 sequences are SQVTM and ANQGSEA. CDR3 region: CSVAGGSSKNTEAFF. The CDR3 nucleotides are TGCAGCGTTGCCGGGGGAAGCTCCAAGAACACTGAAGCTTTCTTT. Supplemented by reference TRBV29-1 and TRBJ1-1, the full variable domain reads SAVISQKPSRDICQRGTSLTIQCQVDSQVTMMFWYRQQPGQSLTLIATANQGSEATYESGFVIDKFPISRPNLTFSTLTVSNMSPEDSSIYLCSVAGGSSKNTEAFFGQGTRLTVV.

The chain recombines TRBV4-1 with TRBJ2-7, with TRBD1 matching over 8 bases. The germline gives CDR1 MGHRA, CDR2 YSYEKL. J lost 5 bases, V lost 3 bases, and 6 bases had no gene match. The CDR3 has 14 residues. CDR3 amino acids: CASSQATGDHEQYF. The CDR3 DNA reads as TGCGCCAGCAGCCAGGCGACAGGGGACCACGAGCAGTACTTC.

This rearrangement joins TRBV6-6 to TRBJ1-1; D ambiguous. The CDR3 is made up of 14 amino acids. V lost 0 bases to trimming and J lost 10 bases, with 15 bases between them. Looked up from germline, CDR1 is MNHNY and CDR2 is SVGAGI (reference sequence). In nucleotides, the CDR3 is TGTGCCAGCAGTTACTCCGACTTACCAAACGGAGCTTTCTTT. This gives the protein CASSYSDLPNGAFF.

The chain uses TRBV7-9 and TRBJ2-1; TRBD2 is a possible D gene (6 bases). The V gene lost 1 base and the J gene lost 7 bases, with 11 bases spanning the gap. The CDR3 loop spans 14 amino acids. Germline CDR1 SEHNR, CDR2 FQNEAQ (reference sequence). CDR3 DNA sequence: TGTGCCAGCAGCTTAGGTTTAGGGACTAATGAGCAGTTCTTC. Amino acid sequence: CASSLGLGTNEQFF. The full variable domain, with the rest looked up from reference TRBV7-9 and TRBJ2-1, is DTGVSQNPRHKITKRGQNVTFRCDPISEHNRLYWYRQTLGQGPEFLTYFQNEAQLEKSRLLSDRFSAERPKGSFSTLEIQRTEQGDSAMYLCASSLGLGTNEQFFGPGTRLTVL.